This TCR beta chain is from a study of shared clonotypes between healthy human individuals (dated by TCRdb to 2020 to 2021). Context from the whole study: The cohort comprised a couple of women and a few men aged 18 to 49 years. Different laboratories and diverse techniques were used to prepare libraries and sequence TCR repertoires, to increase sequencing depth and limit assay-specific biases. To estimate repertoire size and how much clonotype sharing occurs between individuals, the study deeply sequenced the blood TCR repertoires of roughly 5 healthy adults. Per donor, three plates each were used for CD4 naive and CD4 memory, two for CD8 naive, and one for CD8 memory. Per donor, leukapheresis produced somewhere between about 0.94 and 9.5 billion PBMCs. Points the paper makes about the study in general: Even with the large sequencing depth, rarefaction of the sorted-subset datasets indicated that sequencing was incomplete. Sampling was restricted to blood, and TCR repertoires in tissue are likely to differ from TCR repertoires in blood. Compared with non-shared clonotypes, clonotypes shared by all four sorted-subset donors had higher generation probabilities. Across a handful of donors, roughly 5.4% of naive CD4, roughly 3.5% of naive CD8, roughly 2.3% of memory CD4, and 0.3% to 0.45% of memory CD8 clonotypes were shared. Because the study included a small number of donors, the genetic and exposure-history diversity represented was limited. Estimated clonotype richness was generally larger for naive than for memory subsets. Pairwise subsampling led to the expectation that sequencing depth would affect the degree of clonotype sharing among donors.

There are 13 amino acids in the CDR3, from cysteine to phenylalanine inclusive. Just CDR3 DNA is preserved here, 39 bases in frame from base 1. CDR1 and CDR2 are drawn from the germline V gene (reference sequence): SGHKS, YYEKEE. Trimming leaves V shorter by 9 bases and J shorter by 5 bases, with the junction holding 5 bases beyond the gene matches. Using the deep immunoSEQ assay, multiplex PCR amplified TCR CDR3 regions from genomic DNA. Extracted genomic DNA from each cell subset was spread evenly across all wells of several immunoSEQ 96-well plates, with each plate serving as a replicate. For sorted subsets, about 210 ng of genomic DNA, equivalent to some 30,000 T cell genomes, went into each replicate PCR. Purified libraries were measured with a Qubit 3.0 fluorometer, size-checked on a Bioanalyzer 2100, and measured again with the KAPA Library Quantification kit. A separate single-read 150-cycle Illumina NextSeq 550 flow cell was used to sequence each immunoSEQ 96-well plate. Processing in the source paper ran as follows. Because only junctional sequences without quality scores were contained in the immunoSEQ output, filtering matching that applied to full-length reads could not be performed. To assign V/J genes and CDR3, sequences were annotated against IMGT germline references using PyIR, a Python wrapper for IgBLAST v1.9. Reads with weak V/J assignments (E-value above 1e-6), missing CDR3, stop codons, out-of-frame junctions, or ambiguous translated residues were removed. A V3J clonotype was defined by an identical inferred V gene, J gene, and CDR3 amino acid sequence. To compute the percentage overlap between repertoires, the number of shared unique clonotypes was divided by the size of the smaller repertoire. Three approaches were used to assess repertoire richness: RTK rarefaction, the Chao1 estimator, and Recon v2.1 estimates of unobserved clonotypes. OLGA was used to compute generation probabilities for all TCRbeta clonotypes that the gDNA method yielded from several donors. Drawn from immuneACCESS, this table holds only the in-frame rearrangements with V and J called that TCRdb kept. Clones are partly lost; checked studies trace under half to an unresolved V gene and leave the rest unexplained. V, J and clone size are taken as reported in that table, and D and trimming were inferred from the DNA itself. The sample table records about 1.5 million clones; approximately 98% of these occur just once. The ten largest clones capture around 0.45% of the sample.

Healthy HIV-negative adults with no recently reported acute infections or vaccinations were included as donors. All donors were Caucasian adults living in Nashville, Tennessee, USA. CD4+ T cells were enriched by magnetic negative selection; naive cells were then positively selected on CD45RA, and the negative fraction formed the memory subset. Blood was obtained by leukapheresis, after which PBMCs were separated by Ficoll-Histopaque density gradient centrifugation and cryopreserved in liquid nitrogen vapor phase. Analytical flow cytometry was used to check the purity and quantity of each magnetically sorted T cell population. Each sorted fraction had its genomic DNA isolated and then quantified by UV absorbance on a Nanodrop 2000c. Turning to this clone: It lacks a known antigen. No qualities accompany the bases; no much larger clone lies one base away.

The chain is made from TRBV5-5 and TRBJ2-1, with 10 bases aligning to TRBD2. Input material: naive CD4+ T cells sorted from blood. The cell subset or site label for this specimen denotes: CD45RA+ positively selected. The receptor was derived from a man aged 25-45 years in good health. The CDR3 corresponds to CATTGLADNEQFF. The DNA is TGTGCCACGACTGGACTAGCGGACAATGAGCAGTTCTTC.